What follows are 28 T cell receptor beta chains derived from one specimen sequenced in a study of T-cell memory formation after mild COVID-19 (TCRdb year 2021). Library preparation was by 5' RACE. Sequencing took place on an Illumina NovaSeq 6000. TCRdb redid the processing of the public reads, applying fastp at Q25 and MiXCR, and retained in-frame beta chains. Identical CDR3 proteins give one entry, which carries the most common genes and DNA. In all, the sample holds roughly 300,000 distinct CDR3 sequences, and around 16% of those were seen once. The ten largest clones take up roughly 23% of the sample. The sequenced sample was PBMCs or a T cell subset sorted from them (not recorded which). The receptors shown here come from a man younger than 35 who had mild COVID-19 (a few samples of this study predate the infection). The sample titles of this study are shuffled in the database, so cell type and time point are left out; the donor was told from shared clones.

The CDR3 DNA reads TGTGCCATCAATCGACAGGGAGCTAACTATGGCTACACCTTC. This translates into CAINRQGANYGYTF. V gene TRBV10-3 combines with J gene TRBJ1-2, with 7 bases identical to TRBD1. The CDR3 is made up of 14 amino acids. Germline trimming cut 7 bases from V and 0 bases from J; bases unmatched to any gene: 5. Germline CDR1 and CDR2: ENHRY and SYGVKD.

This chain uses TRBV4-2 with TRBJ1-4; maybe TRBD1 (5 bases). Germline V gives CDR1 LGHNA, CDR2 YNFKEQ. Trimming stripped 0 bases from V and 9 bases from J, with 8 bases between. The CDR3 has 13 residues. The CDR3 region has the DNA TGTGCCAGCAGCCAAGACAGGGACCAAAAACTGTTTTTT. The encoded protein is CASSQDRDQKLFF.

In its sample, this clonotype was seen a few times. V and J are TRBV10-3 and TRBJ2-3, with TRBD1 matching over 8 bases. In germline, CDR1 is ENHRY, CDR2 SYGVKD. The CDR3 spans 14 residues. Losses at the gene ends were 10 bases for V and 2 bases for J; bases not matched to a gene: 8. In DNA, the CDR3 is TGTGCCACTAACCTCAGGGGGCCCACAGATACGCAGTATTTT. Translating gives CATNLRGPTDTQYF.

This clonotype was counted ten times or more. The gene calls are TRBV5-1 and TRBJ1-6; 11 nucleotides line up with TRBD1. Germline V gene sequence: CDR1 SGHRS, CDR2 YFSETQ. J gave up 9 bases and V 0 bases, and 2 bases lay outside the gene matches. The CDR3 totals 15 residues. The chain's CDR3 is CASSLEGTGGSPLHF. DNA of the CDR3: TGCGCCAGCAGCTTGGAAGGGACAGGGGGTTCACCCCTCCACTTT.

V and J are TRBV6-1 and TRBJ2-1, with 10 nucleotides matching TRBD2. The junction had 5 bases not matched to a gene; V was cut back by 6 bases and J by 0 bases. The CDR3 is made up of 16 amino acids. Germline V gene sequence: CDR1 MNHNS, CDR2 SASEGT. The CDR3 nucleotides are TGTGCCAGCAGGGACCTAGCGGGGGCCTCCTACAATGAGCAGTTCTTC. The encoded protein is CASRDLAGASYNEQFF.

The rearrangement links TRBV6-4 to TRBJ2-5; D gene unclear. Germline V gene lookup returns CDR1 MRHNA and CDR2 SNTAGT. The ends were cut back, 5 bases at V and 3 bases at J, with 7 bases in the middle. This CDR3 comprises 12 residues. CDR3 region: CASSIREETQYF. CDR3 coding DNA: TGTGCCAGCAGTATCCGGGAAGAGACCCAGTACTTC.

The V call is TRBV24-1, the J call TRBJ2-3; 14 bases map to TRBD2. The CDR3 covers 17 residues. The junction had 9 bases not matched to a gene; V was cut back by 4 bases and J by 7 bases. CDR1 and CDR2 (germline): KGHDR, SFDVKD. In DNA form, the CDR3 reads TGTGCCACCAGTGACGCCCCTGGGACTAGCGGGGGTCATACGCAGTATTTT. Translated: CATSDAPGTSGGHTQYF.

The gene calls are TRBV19 and TRBJ2-7, with unresolved D. Deletions cut 6 bases from V and 0 bases from J, with 9 bases between. Per the germline V gene, CDR1 is LNHDA and CDR2 is SQIVND (reference sequence). CDR3 length: 13 residues. Written as DNA, the CDR3 is TGTGCCAGTAGGTCCAGAGGCTCCTACGAGCAGTACGTC. This encodes CASRSRGSYEQYV.

There are a few counts of this clonotype. The rearrangement joins TRBV19 to TRBJ2-6; D ambiguous. The CDR3 is made up of 15 amino acids. V was shortened by 7 bases and J by 0 bases, with 10 bases between the two germline ends. Germline CDR1 and CDR2: LNHDA and SQIVND (reference sequence). The CDR3 here is CASKGTHSGANVLTF. In nucleotides, the CDR3 is TGTGCCAGTAAAGGCACTCACTCTGGGGCCAACGTCCTGACTTTC.

This clonotype was detected only a few times. CDR3 amino acids: CSARGWDRVADTQYF. The CDR3 bases are TGCAGTGCTAGAGGGTGGGACAGGGTTGCAGATACGCAGTATTTT. The rearrangement links TRBV20-1 to TRBJ2-3; 9 positions agree with TRBD1. From germline, CDR1 is DFQATT and CDR2 SNEGSKA (reference sequence). After removal of 1 base from V and 4 bases from J, the junction contained 6 bases not matched to a gene. The CDR3 is 15 amino acids.

The gene calls are TRBV28 and TRBJ1-5; unclear D gene. V dropped 5 bases and J dropped 3 bases, with 5 bases sitting between them. This CDR3 region has 12 residues. Germline values: CDR1 MDHEN, CDR2 SYDVKM. This CDR3 reads CASSLYNQPQHF. Here the CDR3 DNA reads TGTGCCAGCAGTCTCTACAATCAGCCCCAGCATTTT.

This clonotype turned up a few times. CDR3 coding DNA: TGTGCCAGCAATGCACAGGGGGTCTTCGAGCAGTACGTC. Residues: CASNAQGVFEQYV. V and J are TRBV28 and TRBJ2-7, with 8 bases identical to TRBD1. The J segment lost 6 bases and the V segment lost 7 bases, leaving 8 bases of the junction unmatched. Germline V gene lookup returns CDR1 MDHEN and CDR2 SYDVKM. The CDR3 consists of 13 residues.

This clonotype has a handful of counts. This chain connects TRBV29-1 to TRBJ2-7; 10 bases are shared with TRBD1. J gave up 5 bases and V 2 bases, and 9 bases lay outside the gene matches. CDR1 and CDR2 (germline): SQVTM, ANQGSEA. The CDR3 is 15 residues long. CDR3 nucleotides: TGCAGCGTTGAAAGGCCGGGACAGGGGACCGACGAGCAGTACTTC. The encoded protein is CSVERPGQGTDEQYF.

The table lists this clonotype with a few counts. This rearrangement joins TRBV7-9 to TRBJ1-2; the match to TRBD1 covers 8 bases. The CDR3 spans 14 residues. Germline CDR1 SEHNR, CDR2 FQNEAQ (reference sequence). With 5 bases clipped from V and 6 bases from J, the junction kept 8 bases outside the gene matches. The CDR3, as DNA: TGTGCCAGCAGCCCAGGACAGGGCTTAAATGGCTACACCTTC. The encoded protein is CASSPGQGLNGYTF.

This clonotype appeared a few times. The genes are TRBV18 and TRBJ2-7; D is ambiguous. Trimming removed 0 bases from V and 6 bases from J, with 3 bases in between. The CDR3 loop spans 11 amino acids. Germline V gives CDR1 KGHSH, CDR2 LQKENI. The CDR3 DNA is TGTGCCAGCTCACCACCGGGCGAGCAGTACGTC. Translation gives CASSPPGEQYV.

This chain joins TRBV28 and TRBJ2-1, with 9 bases matching TRBD2. V trimming: 1 base; J trimming: 13 bases; junction bases outside the gene matches: 8. Germline V lookup: CDR1 MDHEN, CDR2 SYDVKM. The CDR3 is 14 amino acids. CDR3 in amino acids: CASSLLASGAPQFF. The CDR3 DNA reads TGTGCCAGCAGTTTATTAGCTAGCGGGGCGCCACAGTTCTTC.

This clonotype was counted at least ten times. This CDR3 reads CASSDTGELFF. The CDR3 DNA reads TGTGCCAGCTCAGACACCGGGGAGCTGTTTTTT. The V gene is TRBV18, the J gene TRBJ2-2; D is unresolved. The V gene lost 5 bases and the J gene lost 3 bases, with 1 base spanning the gap. There are 11 residues in the CDR3. Germline V gene sequence: CDR1 KGHSH, CDR2 LQKENI.

Ten or more counts support this clonotype. The CDR3 region has the DNA TGCGCCAGCAGCTTGTCAGGGGGCGAGCAGTACTTC. Translating gives CASSLSGGEQYF. The chain recombines TRBV5-1 with TRBJ2-7; 7 bases are a match to TRBD1. With V trimmed by 1 base and J by 6 bases, 1 base remained unmatched. Germline V CDR1 and CDR2: SGHRS, YFSETQ. This CDR3 spans 12 amino acids.

The gene calls are TRBV7-2 and TRBJ2-2; TRBD2 might be the D (7 bases). In germline, CDR1 is SGHTA, CDR2 FQGNSA. This CDR3 is built from 14 residues. The ends were cut back, 3 bases at V and 6 bases at J, with 11 bases in the middle. CDR3 amino acids: CASSFGGQAGELFF. DNA for the CDR3: TGTGCCAGCAGCTTCGGGGGGCAGGCCGGGGAGCTGTTTTTT.

The V and J genes are TRBV19 and TRBJ2-7; unclear D gene. The CDR3 totals 10 residues. Germline assignment: CDR1 LNHDA and CDR2 SQIVND (reference sequence). The CDR3 here is CAGRLDEQYV. The CDR3 nucleotides are TGTGCCGGTAGGCTCGACGAGCAGTACGTC.

The rearrangement uses TRBV19 and TRBJ2-1; TRBD1 aligns across 7 bases. The length of the CDR3 is 12 residues. V trimming: 6 bases; J trimming: 4 bases; junction bases outside the gene matches: 0. Germline V CDR1 and CDR2: LNHDA, SQIVND (reference sequence). CDR3 DNA: TGTGCCAGTAGACAGGGGTACAATGAGCAGTTCTTC. Translating gives CASRQGYNEQFF.

The chain recombines TRBV7-2 with TRBJ2-3; D unresolved. Looked up from germline, CDR1 is SGHTA and CDR2 is FQGNSA. The CDR3 consists of 14 residues. The V end was cut by 6 bases, the J end by 2 bases, with 12 bases between. The CDR3 DNA reads TGTGCCAGCAGGATACGGGCCGTCACAGATACGCAGTATTTT. This encodes CASRIRAVTDTQYF. Using reference TRBV7-2 and TRBJ2-3 for the parts outside the CDR3, the full variable domain is GAGVSQSPSNKVTEKGKDVELRCDPISGHTALYWYRQSLGQGLEFLIYFQGNSAPDKSGLPSDRFSAERTGGSVSTLTIQRTQQEDSAVYLCASRIRAVTDTQYFGPGTRLTVL.

This clonotype was seen a few times. The J gene is TRBJ2-5, the V gene TRBV20-1; D remains ambiguous. The CDR3 is 12 amino acids. The V end was cut by 3 bases, the J end by 1 base, with 6 bases between. Per the germline V gene, CDR1 is DFQATT and CDR2 is SNEGSKA (reference sequence). The CDR3 bases are TGCAGTGCTAGGGGATCCCAAGAGACCCAGTACTTC. This sequence encodes CSARGSQETQYF.

Ten or more counts support this clonotype. The V gene is TRBV4-3, the J gene TRBJ2-1, with TRBD2 matching over 14 bases. The CDR3 sequence is 17 residues long. V shed 2 bases, J shed 11 bases, and the junction held 11 bases outside the gene matches. From germline, CDR1 is LGHNA and CDR2 YSLEER. The CDR3, as DNA: TGCGCCAGCAGCCAATCGGGACTAGCGGGGGCCATACGTAAGCAGTTCTTC. It is translated as CASSQSGLAGAIRKQFF.

The chain joins TRBV7-8 to TRBJ2-2, with D possibly TRBD2 on 6 matching bases. CDR1 is SGHVS and CDR2 is FQNEAQ in the germline V gene. The CDR3 loop spans 16 amino acids. Trimming took off 1 base at V and 5 bases at J, with 14 bases between the two ends. The CDR3 DNA sequence: TGTGCCAGCAGCTTAGGAATCGGGACTTTGACCGGGGAGCTGTTTTTT. It yields the protein CASSLGIGTLTGELFF. Supplemented by reference TRBV7-8 and TRBJ2-2, the full variable domain reads GAGVSQSPRYKVAKRGQDVALRCDPISGHVSLFWYQQALGQGPEFLTYFQNEAQLDKSGLPSDRFFAERPEGSVSTLKIQRTQQEDSAVYLCASSLGIGTLTGELFFGEGSRLTVL.

The gene calls are TRBV12-3 or TRBV12-4 and TRBJ2-2, with TRBD2 matching over 14 bases. V was clipped by 6 bases and J by 0 bases; unmatched bases: 6. This CDR3 spans 18 amino acids. CDR3 protein: CASSSGLAGGSNTGELFF. The CDR3 bases are TGTGCCAGCAGCTCCGGACTAGCGGGGGGCTCGAACACCGGGGAGCTGTTTTTT.

V usage is TRBV7-2 and J usage is TRBJ1-6; possibly TRBD1 for D (6 bases). The V gene lost 4 bases and the J gene lost 4 bases, with 14 bases spanning the gap. The CDR3 runs to 16 residues. The germline gives CDR1 SGHTA, CDR2 FQGNSA. The CDR3 DNA follows: TGTGCCAGCAGCTCGACAGGTCCCTGGTATAATTCACCCCTCCACTTT. It translates to CASSSTGPWYNSPLHF.

In this sample, this clonotype turned up a few times. This rearrangement joins TRBV7-2 to TRBJ2-1; tentatively, D is TRBD2 (5 bases). Germline V gives CDR1 SGHTA, CDR2 FQGNSA. This CDR3 has 16 residues. V was cut by 6 bases and J by 0 bases, with 15 bases left in between. The CDR3 nucleotides are TGTGCCAGCAGTCCGACCCCTACTAGCTCCTACAATGAGCAGTTCTTC. Amino acid sequence: CASSPTPTSSYNEQFF. Supplemented by reference TRBV7-2 and TRBJ2-1, the full variable domain reads GAGVSQSPSNKVTEKGKDVELRCDPISGHTALYWYRQSLGQGLEFLIYFQGNSAPDKSGLPSDRFSAERTGGSVSTLTIQRTQQEDSAVYLCASSPTPTSSYNEQFFGPGTRLTVL.